This T cell receptor (beta chain) was recorded in a study of CD8+ T cells in alopecia areata. Overall study findings and caveats: For lesional scalp, especially alopecia totalis/universalis, clonality was higher than in normal scalp.

The CDR3 runs 11 residues. Looked up from germline, CDR1 is MGHDK and CDR2 is SYGVNS. The V end lost 6 bases, the J end lost 4 bases, and 7 bases lay between the germline ends. This clone was detected once. Its antigen remains unknown. cDNA serving as the sequencing template came from extracted, reverse transcribed RNA. The protocol was immunoSEQ multiplex PCR, while the TCRdb copy is restricted to in-frame clones and leaves out a portion. The table has tens of thousands of clones, roughly half seen once; the top ten hold approximately 5.7%. Sequenced sample: NKG2D-high CD8+ T cells sorted from blood. This rearrangement joins TRBV25-1 to TRBJ2-7; D is uncertain. The receptor's source is a human donor with alopecia areata. The CDR3 coding sequence is TGTGCCAGCAGGGTAGGTTACGAGCAGTACTTC. The encoded protein is CASRVGYEQYF.